The next 30 T cell receptor beta chains were all read from a single sample in a study of breast tumors, draining lymph nodes, adjacent tissues. TCRdb used MiXCR to reprocess the multiplex PCR reads, holding one entry per CDR3 protein. The sample contains 50,000 to 55,000 distinct CDR3 sequences, 35% to 50% of which appear only once. Sample: breast tumor tissue. These receptors originate from a female donor with breast cancer. Some clones in this sample may be carry-over from other donors' samples.

The chain combines TRBV5-1 with TRBJ1-3; D remains unclear. This CDR3 has 16 residues. The germline CDR1 and CDR2 sequences are SGHRS and YFSETQ. V was clipped by 4 bases and J by 0 bases, with 14 bases between them. The CDR3 nucleotides read TGCGCCAGCAGCCTGGTTGGGTCGTTCTCTGGAAACACCATATATTTT. Translated: CASSLVGSFSGNTIYF.

Regarding this clonotype: Relative to the germline gene, one junction end is altered; a read error may explain this. The rearrangement joins TRBV4-3 to TRBJ1-1, with 7 nucleotides matching TRBD1. The CDR3 totals 15 residues. The germline gives CDR1 LGHNA, CDR2 YSLEER. In DNA form, the CDR3 reads TGCGCCAGCAGCCAGGTAACAGGGGTAAGGATTGAAGCTTCCTTT. Translating it yields CASSQVTGVRIEASF.

This chain joins TRBV30 and TRBJ1-5; D gene unclear. V was pared by 3 bases and J by 7 bases, with 13 bases between. From germline, CDR1 is GTSNPN and CDR2 SVGIG (reference sequence). CDR3 length equals 13 residues. DNA of the CDR3: TGTGCCTGGAGCCTAGGGATCGGGCAGCCCCAGCATTTT. Translating gives CAWSLGIGQPQHF.

V and J are TRBV10-1 and TRBJ2-3, with a possible D match to TRBD2 (6 bases). Germline V gene sequence: CDR1 WNHNN, CDR2 SYGVQD (reference sequence). With 1 base removed from V and 3 bases from J, the gap between germline ends came to 11 bases. This CDR3 comprises 15 residues. In DNA, the CDR3 is TGCGCCAGCAGTGAGTGGGGGGAACTAACAGATACGCAGTATTTT. This translates into CASSEWGELTDTQYF.

This clonotype was counted at least ten times. V usage is TRBV14 and J usage is TRBJ2-2, with TRBD1 as a possible D gene (5 bases). The V and J ends lost 4 bases and 6 bases respectively, with 15 bases between them. CDR1 SGHDN and CDR2 FVKESK come from the germline V gene. The CDR3 has 15 amino acids. CDR3 protein: CASSRHRGASGELFF. In nucleotides, the CDR3 is TGTGCCAGCAGCCGCCACCGTGGGGCGTCCGGGGAGCTGTTTTTT. The whole variable domain, remainder taken from reference TRBV14 and TRBJ2-2, is EAGVTQFPSHSVIEKGQTVTLRCDPISGHDNLYWYRRVMGKEIKFLLHFVKESKQDESGMPNNRFLAERTGGTYSTLKVQPAELEDSGVYFCASSRHRGASGELFFGEGSRLTVL.

Concerning this clonotype: This is likely a read error, given that the CDR3 carries no conserved phenylalanine or tryptophan at its end. Because the CDR3's place on the DNA is in doubt, the DNA is left out and the CDR3 is given as listed by TCRdb. The chain uses TRBV20-1 and TRBJ2-7. The CDR3 region is 13 residues in length, termini included. Germline CDR1 reads DFQATT; CDR2 reads SNEGSKA (reference sequence). The CDR3 reads CSAKEISSYERYS.

In its sample, this clonotype was seen many times. V is TRBV7-9 and J is TRBJ2-5; 9 nucleotides line up with TRBD2. The J segment lost 5 bases and the V segment lost 1 base, leaving 5 bases of the junction unmatched. The V gene's germline CDR1 is SEHNR and CDR2 FQNEAQ (reference sequence). This CDR3 spans 15 amino acids. The CDR3 DNA sequence: TGTGCCAGCAGCTTAGAAGGGACTAGCTGGGAGACCCAGTACTTC. This encodes CASSLEGTSWETQYF.

CDR3 loop: CASSTGQYSYEHF. In nucleotides, the CDR3 is TGTGCCAGTAGTACAGGACAGTACAGCTACGAGCATTTT. This sequence joins TRBV19 and TRBJ1-5; D is possibly TRBD1 (6 bases). The CDR3 is 13 amino acids. Germline CDR1 reads LNHDA; CDR2 reads SQIVND (reference sequence). Deletions cut 4 bases from V and 14 bases from J, with 18 bases between.

Written as DNA, the CDR3 is TGTGCCAGCATCGACCGGACTAGCGGGATCGATGAGCAGTTCTTC. Residues: CASIDRTSGIDEQFF. The chain combines TRBV12-3 or TRBV12-4 with TRBJ2-1, with 12 bases aligning to TRBD2. J gave up 8 bases and V 7 bases, and 9 bases lay outside the gene matches. The CDR3 totals 15 residues.

There are many counts of this clonotype. A much larger clone lies a single base off, so this may be a read error. The genes are TRBV6-2 or TRBV6-3 and TRBJ2-7; weak D call: TRBD2 (6 bases). This CDR3 has 15 residues. With 11 bases removed from V and 4 bases from J, the gap between germline ends came to 24 bases. Germline V gene sequence: CDR1 MNHEY, CDR2 SVGEGT. CDR3 residues: CAQGRRRRGVYEQYF. CDR3 nucleotides: TGTGCCCAAGGGCGGCGCCGGAGGGGAGTTTACGAGCAGTACTTC.

This clonotype was recorded at least ten times. The gene calls are TRBV4-3 and TRBJ1-3, with unresolved D. Germline V gene sequence: CDR1 LGHNA, CDR2 YSLEER. The CDR3 contains 13 residues. The ends were cut back, 1 base at V and 1 base at J, with 2 bases in the middle. The CDR3 is CASSQVSGNTIYF. The CDR3 DNA reads TGCGCCAGCAGCCAAGTGTCTGGAAACACCATATATTTT.

This clonotype came up many times. This rearrangement joins TRBV19 to TRBJ1-5; the D gene is possibly TRBD1 (5 bases). The germline V gene encodes CDR1 LNHDA and CDR2 SQIVND (reference sequence). V shed 7 bases and J shed 0 bases, with 16 bases lying between them. CDR3 length: 16 residues. The CDR3: CASNIGLGTSNQPQHF. CDR3 bases: TGTGCCAGTAATATTGGCCTAGGGACTAGCAATCAGCCCCAGCATTTT.

The chain carries TRBV10-2 and TRBJ1-2, with 12 bases that match TRBD1. CDR3 length equals 15 residues. The germline CDR1 and CDR2 sequences are WSHSY and SAAADI. V lost 5 bases to trimming and J lost 6 bases; unmatched junction nucleotides: 7. The CDR3 protein is CASSKGGQGANGYTF. The DNA for the CDR3 is TGCGCCAGCAGTAAGGGGGGACAGGGGGCTAATGGCTACACCTTC.

The chain recombines TRBV12-3 or TRBV12-4 with TRBJ2-5; the D gene is possibly TRBD2 (7 bases). V was trimmed by 2 bases and J by 6 bases, leaving 16 bases between them. CDR3 size: 15 residues. As DNA, the CDR3 is TGTGCCAGCAGTTTATGGGGGGGCGCGGGACAGACCCAGTACTTC. It translates to CASSLWGGAGQTQYF.

This clonotype was counted ten times or more. The gene calls are TRBV28 and TRBJ2-2, with D possibly matching TRBD1 (6 bases). CDR1 MDHEN and CDR2 SYDVKM come from the germline V gene. The CDR3 length is 13 residues. Trimming pared 6 bases from V and 1 base from J, leaving 6 bases between. CDR3 residues: CASRTGNTGELFF. In DNA, the CDR3 is TGTGCCAGCAGGACAGGGAACACCGGGGAGCTGTTTTTT.

The J gene is TRBJ1-6, the V gene TRBV2; TRBD1 aligns across 7 bases. The CDR3 extends over 16 amino acids. The V gene end was trimmed by 4 bases and the J gene end by 7 bases; junction bases not matched to a gene: 10. Per the germline V gene, CDR1 is SNHLY and CDR2 is FYNNEI. CDR3 DNA: TGTGCCAGCAGTGGTGAAACAGGGGCGGGGAATTCACCCCTCCACTTT. Its protein product is CASSGETGAGNSPLHF.

This clonotype was counted at least ten times. The rearrangement links TRBV19 to TRBJ2-3, with 10 positions matching TRBD2. J lost 4 bases, V lost 5 bases, and 12 bases had no gene match. From germline, CDR1 is LNHDA and CDR2 SQIVND (reference sequence). The CDR3 runs 17 residues. DNA for the CDR3: TGTGCCAGTAGTCCCCGGCTAGCGGGAGACGGGTCAGATACGCAGTATTTT. Its translation: CASSPRLAGDGSDTQYF. The complete variable domain, with remaining parts taken from reference TRBV19 and TRBJ2-3, reads DGGITQSPKYLFRKEGQNVTLSCEQNLNHDAMYWYRQDPGQGLRLIYYSQIVNDFQKGDIAEGYSVSREKKESFPLTVTSAQKNPTAFYLCASSPRLAGDGSDTQYFGPGTRLTVL.

To note about this clonotype: One base away lies a much larger clone, so this may be a sequencing read error. The chain uses TRBV25-1 and TRBJ1-1, with D perhaps TRBD1 (5 bases). This CDR3 contains 16 residues. Germline lookup yields CDR1 MGHDK and CDR2 SYGVNS. V shed 4 bases and J shed 0 bases, with 15 bases lying between them. CDR3 sequence (DNA): TGTGCCAGCAGTGGACCCGGGGGTAACATGAACACTGAAGCTTTCTTT. As protein: CASSGPGGNMNTEAFF.

V and J are TRBV6-1 and TRBJ1-1; D is uncertain. Per the germline V gene, CDR1 is MNHNS and CDR2 is SASEGT. The CDR3 contains 15 residues. V was shortened by 4 bases and J by 0 bases, with 12 bases between the two germline ends. CDR3 sequence reads: CASSGPGYMNTEAFF. CDR3 DNA: TGTGCCAGCAGTGGTCCCGGGTACATGAACACTGAAGCTTTCTTT.

The rearrangement joins TRBV7-2 to TRBJ2-1; possible D gene TRBD1, 6 bases. The CDR3 spans 13 residues. Germline V gene lookup returns CDR1 SGHTA and CDR2 FQGNSA. V shed 9 bases and J shed 4 bases, with 13 bases lying between them. The CDR3 protein is CASKSGQYNEQFF. The CDR3 nucleotides are TGTGCCAGTAAATCAGGACAGTACAATGAGCAGTTCTTC.

This clonotype was detected a few times. The CDR3: CASSYPPQTMNTEAFF. CDR3 DNA: TGTGCCAGCAGTTACCCACCCCAGACCATGAACACTGAAGCTTTCTTT. The rearrangement joins TRBV6-2 or TRBV6-3 to TRBJ1-1, with D unclear. The length of the CDR3 is 16 residues. In germline, CDR1 is MNHEY, CDR2 SVGEGT. Trimming cost V 2 bases and J 0 bases, with 13 bases left between them.

This clonotype has at least ten counts. This chain connects TRBV30 to TRBJ1-2; D is unclear. The CDR3 totals 11 residues. Germline V gene data show CDR1 as GTSNPN and CDR2 as SVGIG (reference sequence). Between the trimmed V and J ends, which lost 3 bases and 5 bases, there was a span of 7 bases. The CDR3: CAWRDLYGYTF. DNA of the CDR3: TGTGCCTGGAGGGACCTTTATGGCTACACCTTC.

The rearrangement uses TRBV20-1 and TRBJ1-5; TRBD1 matches 10 bases. J was trimmed by 6 bases and V by 6 bases; bases with no gene match: 11. Germline CDR1 DFQATT, CDR2 SNEGSKA (reference sequence). The CDR3 totals 15 residues. CDR3 sequence: CSARTDRGLGQPQHF. For the CDR3, the DNA is TGCAGTGCCAGGACAGACAGGGGGCTTGGTCAGCCCCAGCATTTT.

This clonotype was seen repeatedly, ten times or more. The chain recombines TRBV12-3 or TRBV12-4 with TRBJ2-3, with 8 bases lining up with TRBD2. The V and J ends lost 10 bases and 4 bases, in that order; junction bases with no gene match: 10. CDR3 length: 14 amino acids. DNA of the CDR3: TGTGCCATAGGCCTAGCGGGTGTCTCAGATACGCAGTATTTT. Its translation: CAIGLAGVSDTQYF.

J is TRBJ1-6 and V is TRBV7-3; a possible D gene is TRBD1 (5 bases). This CDR3 comprises 15 residues. Trimming shortened V by 1 base and J by 8 bases, and 12 bases separated the two germline ends. Germline V gives CDR1 SGHTA, CDR2 FQGTGA. The CDR3 region has the DNA TGTGCCAGCAGCTTAAGACGTCAGGGAGATTCACCCCTCCACTTT. It encodes CASSLRRQGDSPLHF.

With regard to this clonotype: Lacking the conserved final phenylalanine or tryptophan, this CDR3 likely reflects a read error. No DNA is shown, since the ends of the CDR3 on it are uncertain; the CDR3 is the one TCRdb lists. The V gene is TRBV29-1, the J gene TRBJ2-3; TRBD2 reflects the table's D call only, with no check against the DNA. The CDR3 is 13 residues long, ends included. Germline lookup yields CDR1 SQVTM and CDR2 ANQGSEA. The CDR3 loop reads CSVPRDFPDTPYS.

This clonotype came up many times. V usage is TRBV20-1 and J usage is TRBJ2-1, with D possibly matching TRBD2 (5 bases). V dropped 1 base and J dropped 8 bases, with 15 bases sitting between them. Germline V CDR1 and CDR2: DFQATT, SNEGSKA (reference sequence). This CDR3 has 14 amino acids. The CDR3 sequence is CSARVGERADEQFF. CDR3 DNA sequence: TGCAGTGCTAGAGTCGGGGAGAGAGCGGATGAGCAGTTCTTC.

The chain has TRBV19 and TRBJ2-2, with D hard to call. CDR1 LNHDA and CDR2 SQIVND come from the germline V gene (reference sequence). CDR3 length: 15 amino acids. The V and J ends lost 3 bases and 6 bases respectively, with 14 bases between them. The CDR3 sequence is CASSIAKGVPGELFF. For the CDR3, the DNA is TGTGCCAGTAGTATCGCTAAAGGCGTTCCCGGGGAGCTGTTTTTT.

Comments on this clonotype: A much bigger clone sits one base away, suggesting this may be a read error. The chain is built from TRBV7-2 and TRBJ2-4; D is possibly TRBD1 or TRBD2 (6 bases each). The CDR3 covers 17 residues. The germline V and J ends were trimmed by 2 bases and 0 bases, with 14 bases remaining between them. Germline V CDR1 and CDR2: SGHTA, FQGNSA. CDR3 residues: CASSLSGASLAKNIQYF. CDR3 DNA sequence: TGTGCCAGCAGCTTATCGGGGGCGAGCCTAGCCAAAAACATTCAGTACTTC.

This clonotype was detected ten times or more. The rearrangement joins TRBV30 to TRBJ2-1, with TRBD1 matching 9 bases. Trimming removed 5 bases from V and 4 bases from J; junction bases left unmatched: 6. Germline CDR1 and CDR2: GTSNPN and SVGIG (reference sequence). This CDR3 is built from 14 residues. The CDR3 coding sequence is TGTGCCTGGGGGGGGACAGGGCGGTACAATGAGCAGTTCTTC. Protein sequence: CAWGGTGRYNEQFF. Filled out from reference TRBV30 and TRBJ2-1, the complete variable domain reads SQTIHQWPATLVQPVGSPLSLECTVEGTSNPNLYWYRQAAGRGLQLLFYSVGIGQISSEVPQNLSASRPQDRQFILSSKKLLLSDSGFYLCAWGGTGRYNEQFFGPGTRLTVL.